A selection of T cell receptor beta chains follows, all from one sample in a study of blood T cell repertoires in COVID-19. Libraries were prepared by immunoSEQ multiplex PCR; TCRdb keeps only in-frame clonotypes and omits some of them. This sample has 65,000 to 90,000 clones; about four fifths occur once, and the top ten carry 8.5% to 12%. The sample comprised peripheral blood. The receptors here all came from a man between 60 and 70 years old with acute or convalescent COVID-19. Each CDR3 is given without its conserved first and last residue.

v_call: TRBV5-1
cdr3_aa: ASSRGQPETQY

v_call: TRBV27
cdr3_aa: ASGRDRTYEQY

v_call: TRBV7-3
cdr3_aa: ASSLTADIWDEQF

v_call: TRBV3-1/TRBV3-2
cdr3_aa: ASSSGQEAF

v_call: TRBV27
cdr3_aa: ASRAGTSGTEQY

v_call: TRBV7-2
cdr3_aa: ASSRDREYGYT

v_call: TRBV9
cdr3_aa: ASSAGGRDEQY

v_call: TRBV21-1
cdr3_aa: ASSKNGTQY

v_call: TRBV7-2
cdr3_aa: ASRRNRGQGNTIY

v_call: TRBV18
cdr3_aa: ASSPGTGGNQPQH

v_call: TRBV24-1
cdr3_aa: ATSDRPAGRNEQF

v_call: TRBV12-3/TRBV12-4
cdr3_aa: ASRPGANYGYT

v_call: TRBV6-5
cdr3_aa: ASTRGGLGDTQY

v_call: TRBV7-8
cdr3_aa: ASSSSSIHEQF

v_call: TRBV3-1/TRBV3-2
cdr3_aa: ASSPKRRRGPQETQY

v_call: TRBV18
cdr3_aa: ASSPGNTYQETQY

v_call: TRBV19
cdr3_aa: ASVAGDGGSYNEQF

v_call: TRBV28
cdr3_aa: ASSLGGGRSGELF

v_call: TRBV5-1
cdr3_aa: ASSSGVSYNEQF

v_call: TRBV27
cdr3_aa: ASSRSGGGTEAF

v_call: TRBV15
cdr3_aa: ATSRGSRVPTEAF

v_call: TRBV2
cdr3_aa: ASSSFIAGRTDTQY

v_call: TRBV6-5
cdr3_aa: AVDLGNQPQH

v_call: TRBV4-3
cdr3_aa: ASSQDGLQPQH

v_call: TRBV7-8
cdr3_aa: ASSLAWQGASGNTIY

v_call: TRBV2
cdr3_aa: ASRTGDNYGYT

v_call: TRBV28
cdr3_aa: ASSPAQWSPLH

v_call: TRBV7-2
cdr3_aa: ASSLVARGLDEQY